This T cell receptor beta chain was sequenced during a study of blood T cell repertoires in COVID-19. Looking at the study overall: COVID-19 samples collected from the United States, Italy and Spain covered acute and convalescent phases. PBMCs, B-cell-depleted T cells, or T cells were the source of the cDNA or gDNA that made up the material.

The germline CDR1 and CDR2 sequences are SQVTM and ANQGSEA. The germline V and J ends were trimmed by 3 bases and 6 bases, with 14 bases remaining between them. The CDR3 runs to 13 residues. Some clones are missing from TCRdb's copy, which holds only in-frame ones; the method was immunoSEQ multiplex PCR. The data contain approximately 6,000 clones, almost 90% of them singletons. Sequenced material: peripheral blood. The TCR comes from a man aged 55 to 69 with acute or convalescent COVID-19. The chain carries TRBV29-1 and TRBJ1-2; D is uncertain. CDR3 coding DNA: TGCAGCGTTGAGCGACCCGGAGGAGATGGCTACACCTTC. It is translated as CSVERPGGDGYTF.